This TCR beta chain was profiled in a study of control samples from healthy donors and cancer patients. Points on this clone: A junction boundary mismatches the germline segment, possibly from a read error.

The table came from immunoSEQ multiplex PCR; TCRdb's copy has only in-frame clones and leaves some out. This table has approximately 170,000 clones, about 94% appearing once. CDR3 length equals 16 residues. Germline values: CDR1 MDHEN, CDR2 SYDVKM. The V and J genes are TRBV28 and TRBJ2-2; TRBD1 agrees at 9 bases. This TCR derives from a woman aged 25-40 years in good health. Sample: blood. The CDR3 region is CASSLPGDRATWELFF. CDR3 coding DNA: TGTGCCAGCAGTTTACCAGGGGACAGGGCCACCTGGGAGCTGTTTTTT. Full variable domain (missing parts from reference TRBV28 and TRBJ2-2): DVKVTQSSRYLVKRTGEKVFLECVQDMDHENMFWYRQDPGLGLRLIYFSYDVKMKEKGDIPEGYSVSREKKERFSLILESASTNQTSMYLCASSLPGDRATWELFFGEGSRLTVL.